The present TCR beta chain was sequenced within a study of relationships among human T cell subsets. Th1 cells were collected as flow-through following bead selections for CD25, CD56 and CD294. TCR alpha and beta CDR3s were amplified from mRNA by semiquantitative ARM-PCR. Tagged nested gene-specific primers were used first, then communal superprimers amplified exponentially. TCRdb fed the multiplex PCR reads into MiXCR, producing one record per CDR3 protein. The sample yields under 15,000 distinct CDR3 sequences, 67% seen once. Study results and limitations: A CD4+CD8+ double-positive population could not be excluded by bead sorting.

This CDR3 region has 12 residues. Germline V gene sequence: CDR1 DFQATT, CDR2 SNEGSKA (reference sequence). On this clonotype: As yet, its antigen is unknown.

The specimen was CD4+ Th1 cells sorted from blood. This TCR was sampled from a man aged 35-49 years in good health. The gene calls are TRBV20-1 and TRBJ1-1; possibly TRBD1 for D (6 bases). The CDR3 protein is CSSGDILTGAFF. CDR3 sequence (DNA): TGCAGCTCGGGGGACATATTAACTGGGGCTTTCTTT.